A selection of T cell receptor beta chains follows, all from one sample in a study of blood T cell repertoires in COVID-19. Measured with immunoSEQ multiplex PCR; TCRdb has only the in-frame clones, and not every one. The repertoire holds 250,000 or so clones, with around 87% as singletons. The sample was PBMCs or T cells enriched from blood (not recorded which). These receptors were collected from a woman in her forties or fifties who had recovered from COVID-19. Both conserved end residues are part of each CDR3. A D gene is named only where the DNA matches it firmly. Expanded clones get a size class; other rows say once, few or many, or leave the size out.

D,size,V,J,DNA,CDR3
.,few,TRBV30,TRBJ2-2,TGTGCCTGCGGACACAATACCGGGGAGCTGTTTTTT,CACGHNTGELFF
.,once,TRBV7-3,TRBJ2-2,TGTGCCAGCAGCCAACAAGTTGGGGGAGGAGGGGAGCTGTTTTTT,CASSQQVGGGGELFF
.,.,TRBV5-1,TRBJ2-1,TGCGCCAGCAGCTTGGACAGGGTAAAAGAGCAGTTCTTC,CASSLDRVKEQFF
.,.,TRBV30,TRBJ1-3,TGTGCCTGGAGGACGGACTTAAGCCCCACCATATATTTT,CAWRTDLSPTIYF
.,.,TRBV18,TRBJ1-5,TGTGCCAGCTCACGAGCTCCAATGGAGCCCCAGCATTTT,CASSRAPMEPQHF
.,few,TRBV4-3,TRBJ2-1,TGCGCCAGCAGCCAAACTCGGTCCCCACTAGGGTCCAGTGAGCAGTTCTTC,CASSQTRSPLGSSEQFF
TRBD1,.,TRBV9,TRBJ1-1,TGTGCCAGCAGCGTAGGGGACAGGCCCCCTGAAGCTTTCTTT,CASSVGDRPPEAFF
TRBD1,.,TRBV6-5,TRBJ1-1,TGTGCCAGCAGTTCCTATCAAGCAGGGGGGAACACTGAAGCTTTCTTT,CASSSYQAGGNTEAFF
TRBD2,.,TRBV7-9,TRBJ2-3,TGTGCCAGCTATTTAGACGGGAGGGCCCCCGATACGCAGTATTTT,CASYLDGRAPDTQYF
.,.,TRBV7-9,TRBJ1-2,TGTGCCAGCAGCTTAGGTCGCGTATATGGCTACACCTTC,CASSLGRVYGYTF
.,.,TRBV7-7,TRBJ2-2,TGTGCTAGCAGCTTAGGAACGGGACAATCCACCGGGGAGCTGTTTTTT,CASSLGTGQSTGELFF
TRBD1,.,TRBV7-2,TRBJ1-2,TGTGCCAGCGGTACAGGGGGGATCTATGGCTACACCTTC,CASGTGGIYGYTF
TRBD1,.,TRBV6-5,TRBJ1-2,TGTGCCAGCGACAGGGGGCTCAACCCTAACTATGGCTACACCTTC,CASDRGLNPNYGYTF
.,.,TRBV3-1/TRBV3-2,TRBJ2-2,TGTGCCAGCAGCCAATACGTCGGGAGAGGCACCGGGGAGCTGTTTTTT,CASSQYVGRGTGELFF
.,.,TRBV18,TRBJ2-2,TGTGCCAGCTCACTGACAGTCACCGGGGAGCTGTTTTTT,CASSLTVTGELFF
.,.,TRBV7-9,TRBJ1-1,TGTGCCAGCAGCTTAGTACATGGTAGGGGAGGCGCTGAAGCTTTCTTT,CASSLVHGRGGAEAFF
.,.,TRBV7-2,TRBJ2-6,TGTGCCAGCAACCCGACTGCCGGCTCTGGGGCCAACGTCCTGACTTTC,CASNPTAGSGANVLTF
.,.,TRBV28,TRBJ1-1,TGTGCCAGCAGTTTAAATCGGGGGAGGGGCCTTCAGCTTGAAGCTTTCTTT,CASSLNRGRGLQLEAFF
.,.,TRBV4-1,TRBJ2-7,TGCGCCAGCAGCTCTCTCCCTCGCGGGTCCTCCTACGAGCAGTACTTC,CASSSLPRGSSYEQYF
.,.,TRBV28,TRBJ1-4,TGTGCCAGCACAACGGGGGGCTGGGGGGAAAAACTGTTTTTT,CASTTGGWGEKLFF
.,.,TRBV28,TRBJ1-1,TGTGCCAGCAGCCGGCGTGGCAGGAGGGCTTTCTTT,CASSRRGRRAFF
.,.,TRBV3-1/TRBV3-2,TRBJ2-2,TGTGCCAGCAGCCACCTAGTCACCGGGGAGCTGTTTTTT,CASSHLVTGELFF
TRBD2,.,TRBV28,TRBJ2-4,TGTGCCAGCAGTAGTAAGGCGGGAGTGGCCAAAAACATTCAGTACTTC,CASSSKAGVAKNIQYF
TRBD2,.,TRBV5-4,TRBJ2-1,TGTGCCAGCAGCCGACAGGGACTAGCGGGAGTCAATGAGCAGTTCTTC,CASSRQGLAGVNEQFF
.,.,TRBV5-1,TRBJ1-1,TGCGCCAGCAGCTTGGTGGGGGCTTCGAACACTGAAGCTTTCTTT,CASSLVGASNTEAFF
.,few,TRBV20-1,TRBJ1-2,TGCAGTGCTAGTGGTGTCGCAGGGGCTAACTATGGCTACACCTTC,CSASGVAGANYGYTF
.,.,TRBV12-3/TRBV12-4,TRBJ2-7,TGTGCCAGCGCCCGGAGCTCCTACGAGCAGTACTTC,CASARSSYEQYF
.,.,TRBV23-1,TRBJ2-5,TGCGCCAGCCCCAAAGGTGGGGGGTCGCAAGAGACCCAGTACTTC,CASPKGGGSQETQYF
.,.,TRBV2,TRBJ2-2,TGTGCCAGCAGCCCGGACACCGGGGAGCTGTTTTTT,CASSPDTGELFF
TRBD2,.,TRBV10-3,TRBJ2-1,TGTGCCACCTTGGTCGCGGGAGGTTCCTACAATGAGCAGTTCTTC,CATLVAGGSYNEQFF
TRBD1,.,TRBV4-1,TRBJ1-6,TGCGCCAGCAGCCAAGATCGGCAGGGGGCCGTGCCCCTCCACTTT,CASSQDRQGAVPLHF
.,.,TRBV30,TRBJ1-5,TGTGCCTGGAGTATGTTCCAGGGCAATCAGCCCCAGCATTTT,CAWSMFQGNQPQHF
TRBD1,.,TRBV18,TRBJ1-3,TGTGCCAGCTCACCGGGGGTACAGGGGGCATCTGGAAACACCATATATTTT,CASSPGVQGASGNTIYF
.,.,TRBV11-2,TRBJ1-2,TGTGCCAGCAGCTTAGGGGAAGGGAGGAACTATGGCTACACCTTC,CASSLGEGRNYGYTF
.,.,TRBV18,TRBJ2-7,TGTGCCAGCTCACTGGAGGGGGCCGACGAGCAGTACTTC,CASSLEGADEQYF
.,.,TRBV6-5,TRBJ2-7,TGTGCCAGTACTCTAGACTCCTACGAGCAGTACTTC,CASTLDSYEQYF
.,.,TRBV19,TRBJ1-2,TGTGCCAGTACCCCTCTCTCCGGGAATGGCTACACCTTC,CASTPLSGNGYTF
.,.,TRBV28,TRBJ1-5,TGTGCCACCAACCCGGAGGGTTGGAATCAGCCCCAGCATTTT,CATNPEGWNQPQHF
TRBD2,.,TRBV9,TRBJ2-1,TGTGCCAGCAGCGTAGGACTAGCGGACTACAATGAGCAGTTCTTC,CASSVGLADYNEQFF
TRBD1,once,TRBV19,TRBJ2-2,TGTGCCAGTAGTAAGACAGGGGGCGGGGAGCTGTTTTTT,CASSKTGGGELFF
TRBD1,.,TRBV7-8,TRBJ2-7,TGTGCCAGCAGCCGGCCCGAGACAGGGGCCTACGAGCAGTACTTC,CASSRPETGAYEQYF
.,.,TRBV6-2/TRBV6-3,TRBJ1-2,TGTGCCAGCAGTCAAGGACAGTTTCGTGGCTACACCTTC,CASSQGQFRGYTF
TRBD2,.,TRBV28,TRBJ2-2,TGTGCCATCAGAGGGCTAGCGGGAGGTACCGGGGAGCTGTTTTTT,CAIRGLAGGTGELFF
.,.,TRBV6-2/TRBV6-3,TRBJ1-1,TGTGCCAGCAGTTCCCCGGGACATCAACTCACTGAAGCTTTCTTT,CASSSPGHQLTEAFF
TRBD1,.,TRBV27,TRBJ2-7,TGTGCCAGCAGTATTACCGGGACAGGGGGCGAGCAGTACTTC,CASSITGTGGEQYF
TRBD1,.,TRBV7-9,TRBJ2-5,TGTGCCAGCAGCTTAGGGACAGGGGTTGAGACCCAGTACTTC,CASSLGTGVETQYF
.,once,TRBV7-6,TRBJ1-4,TGTGCCAGCAGCTTAGCCCCCCTACCGGCAACTAATGAAAAACTGTTTTTT,CASSLAPLPATNEKLFF
.,.,TRBV5-1,TRBJ1-2,TGCGCCAGCAGCTTGGATCTCTCCGGCTACACCTTC,CASSLDLSGYTF
.,.,TRBV30,TRBJ1-4,TGTGCCTGGAGTCGTCCGAGTGCAACTAATGAAAAACTGTTTTTT,CAWSRPSATNEKLFF
.,.,TRBV29-1,TRBJ2-4,TGCAGCGTTGCCAGGGGTGTAACCAAAAACATTCAGTACTTC,CSVARGVTKNIQYF